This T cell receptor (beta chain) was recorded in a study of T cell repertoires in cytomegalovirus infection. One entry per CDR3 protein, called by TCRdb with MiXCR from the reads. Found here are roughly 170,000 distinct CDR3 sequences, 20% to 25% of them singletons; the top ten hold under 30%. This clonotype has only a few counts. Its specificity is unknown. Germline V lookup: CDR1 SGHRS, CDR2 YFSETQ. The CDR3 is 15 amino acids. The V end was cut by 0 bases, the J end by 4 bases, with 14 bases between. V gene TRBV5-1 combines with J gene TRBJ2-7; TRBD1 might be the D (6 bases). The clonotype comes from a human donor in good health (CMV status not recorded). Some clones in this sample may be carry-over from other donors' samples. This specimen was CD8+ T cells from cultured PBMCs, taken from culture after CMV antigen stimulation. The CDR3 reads CASSLAPTGGYEQYF. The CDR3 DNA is TGCGCCAGCAGCTTGGCCCCGACAGGAGGATACGAGCAGTACTTC.